This T cell receptor beta chain was retrieved from a study of T cells in Graves' hyperthyroidism and ophthalmopathy. Stable Graves' hyperthyroidism meant no ophthalmopathy progression within 18 months. Uncontrolled infection, other autoimmune disease, pregnancy or lactation excluded patients. Clinical symptoms, serum thyroxine and TRAb, thyroid ultrasound and orbital computed tomography were used for the diagnoses. This clonotype was observed a handful of times. This CDR3 region has 14 residues. The V and J ends lost 8 bases and 7 bases respectively, with 15 bases between them. From germline, CDR1 is MGHRA and CDR2 YSYEKL. Amplified regions were TCR beta CDR3 sequences from RNA transcripts. HTBI primers were the set used in a first-round RT-PCR of the TCR CDR3. One entry per CDR3 protein, called by TCRdb with MiXCR from the multiplex PCR reads. Of 700,000 to 850,000 distinct CDR3 sequences in the sample, just over 35% were seen once.

The sample taken for sequencing was blood. The chain carries TRBV4-1 and TRBJ1-6; D is undetermined. The clonotype comes from a woman between 40 and 55 years old with Graves' hyperthyroidism. CDR3 protein: CASRGVGQNSPLHF. CDR3 nucleotide sequence: TGCGCCAGCCGAGGCGTAGGTCAAAATTCACCCCTCCACTTT.